The clone carrying this T cell receptor (beta chain) was counted a single time. This table comes from immunoSEQ multiplex PCR, and its TCRdb copy is limited to in-frame clones, with some not included. The repertoire consists of about 180,000 clones, with 88% occurring once and the leading ten covering roughly 9%. This specimen comes from a study of blood T cell repertoires in COVID-19. In the study overall: PBMCs, B-cell-depleted T cells, or T cells were the source of the cDNA or gDNA that made up the material.

What the recovered Cohort 3 donors had was two negative PCRs, clearance, or symptom resolution. Trimming left V 3 bases short and J 4 bases short, with 9 bases between. Germline CDR1 reads MRHNA; CDR2 reads SNTAGT. The CDR3 length is 14 residues. The sequencing input was PBMCs or T cells enriched from blood (not recorded which). This clonotype originated in a woman aged 18-30 years who had recovered from COVID-19. The chain carries TRBV6-4 and TRBJ2-2; D is perhaps TRBD1 (6 bases). The CDR3, as DNA: TGTGCCAGCAGTGAGGGGGCGGGCACCGGGGAGCTGTTTTTT. Its protein product is CASSEGAGTGELFF.